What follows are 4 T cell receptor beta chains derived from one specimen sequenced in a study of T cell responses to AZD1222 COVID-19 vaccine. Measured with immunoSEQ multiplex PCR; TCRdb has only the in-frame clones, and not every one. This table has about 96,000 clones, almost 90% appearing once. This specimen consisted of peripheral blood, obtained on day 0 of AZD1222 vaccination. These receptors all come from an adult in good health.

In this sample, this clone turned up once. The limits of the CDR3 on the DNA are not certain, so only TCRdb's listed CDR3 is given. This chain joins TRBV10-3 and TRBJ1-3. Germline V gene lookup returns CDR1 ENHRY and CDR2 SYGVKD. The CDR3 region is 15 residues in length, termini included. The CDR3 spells CAIKGFGAGPSTIYF.

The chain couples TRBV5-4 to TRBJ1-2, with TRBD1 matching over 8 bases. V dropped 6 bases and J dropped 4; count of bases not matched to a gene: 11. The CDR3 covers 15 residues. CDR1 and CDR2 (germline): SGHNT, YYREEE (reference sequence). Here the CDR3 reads CASTSNTGGTYGYTF. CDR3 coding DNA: TGTGCCAGCACCTCTAATACAGGGGGAACCTATGGCTACACCTTC.

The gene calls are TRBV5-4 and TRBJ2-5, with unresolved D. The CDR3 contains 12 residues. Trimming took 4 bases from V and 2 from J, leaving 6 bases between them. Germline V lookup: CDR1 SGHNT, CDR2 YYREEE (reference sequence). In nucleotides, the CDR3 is TGTGCCAGCAGCCTACCGCAAGAGACCCAGTACTTC. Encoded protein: CASSLPQETQYF.

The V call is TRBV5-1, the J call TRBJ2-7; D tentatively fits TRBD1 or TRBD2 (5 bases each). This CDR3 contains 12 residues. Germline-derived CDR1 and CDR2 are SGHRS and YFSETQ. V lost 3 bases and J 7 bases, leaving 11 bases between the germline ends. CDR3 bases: TGCGCCAGCAGCTATGGGACGGGGGAGCAGTACTTC. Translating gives CASSYGTGEQYF. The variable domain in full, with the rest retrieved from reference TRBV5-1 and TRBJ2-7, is KAGVTQTPRYLIKTRGQQVTLSCSPISGHRSVSWYQQTPGQGLQFLFEYFSETQRNKGNFPGRFSGRQFSNSRSEMNVSTLELGDSALYLCASSYGTGEQYFGPGTRLTVT.